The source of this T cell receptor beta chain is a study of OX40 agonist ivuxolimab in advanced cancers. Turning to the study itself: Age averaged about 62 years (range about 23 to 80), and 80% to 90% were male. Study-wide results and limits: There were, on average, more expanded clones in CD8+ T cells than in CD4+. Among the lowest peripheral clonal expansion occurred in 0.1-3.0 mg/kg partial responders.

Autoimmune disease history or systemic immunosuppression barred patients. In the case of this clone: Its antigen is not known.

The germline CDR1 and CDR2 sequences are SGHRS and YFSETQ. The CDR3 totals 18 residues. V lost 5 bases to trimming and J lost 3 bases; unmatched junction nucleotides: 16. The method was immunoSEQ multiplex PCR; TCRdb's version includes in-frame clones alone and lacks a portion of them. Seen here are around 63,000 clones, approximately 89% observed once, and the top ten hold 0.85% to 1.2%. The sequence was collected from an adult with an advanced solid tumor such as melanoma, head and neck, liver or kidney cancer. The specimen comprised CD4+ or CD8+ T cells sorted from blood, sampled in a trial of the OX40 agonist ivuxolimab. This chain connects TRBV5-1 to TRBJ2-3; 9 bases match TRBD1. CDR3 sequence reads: CASSSGQGRGLRTDTQYF. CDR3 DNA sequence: TGCGCCAGCAGTTCCGGACAGGGGCGGGGGTTAAGGACAGATACGCAGTATTTT.